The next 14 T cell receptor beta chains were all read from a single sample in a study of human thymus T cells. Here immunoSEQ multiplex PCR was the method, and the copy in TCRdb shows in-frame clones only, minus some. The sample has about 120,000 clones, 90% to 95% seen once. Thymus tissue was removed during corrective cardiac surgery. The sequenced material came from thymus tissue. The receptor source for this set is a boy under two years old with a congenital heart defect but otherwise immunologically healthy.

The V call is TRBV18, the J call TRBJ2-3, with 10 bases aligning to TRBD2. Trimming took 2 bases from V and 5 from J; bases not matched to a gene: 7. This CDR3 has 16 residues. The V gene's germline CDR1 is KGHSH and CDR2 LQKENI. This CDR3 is CASSPVASGGRDTQYF. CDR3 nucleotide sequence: TGTGCCAGCTCACCAGTTGCTAGCGGGGGAAGAGATACGCAGTATTTT.

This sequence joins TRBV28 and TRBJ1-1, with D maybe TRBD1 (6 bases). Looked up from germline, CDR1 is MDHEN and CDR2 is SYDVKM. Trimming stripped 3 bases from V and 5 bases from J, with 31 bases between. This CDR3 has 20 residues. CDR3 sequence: CASSFFAPFGGHYLKTEAFF. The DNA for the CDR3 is TGTGCCAGCAGTTTTTTCGCGCCCTTCGGGGGGCACTATTTAAAGACTGAAGCTTTCTTT.

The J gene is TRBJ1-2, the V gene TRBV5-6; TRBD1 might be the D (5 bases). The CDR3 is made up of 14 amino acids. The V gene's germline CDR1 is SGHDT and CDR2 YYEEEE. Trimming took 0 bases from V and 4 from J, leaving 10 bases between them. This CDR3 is CASSLGGVFYGYTF. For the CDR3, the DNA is TGTGCCAGCAGCTTGGGAGGGGTTTTCTATGGCTACACCTTC.

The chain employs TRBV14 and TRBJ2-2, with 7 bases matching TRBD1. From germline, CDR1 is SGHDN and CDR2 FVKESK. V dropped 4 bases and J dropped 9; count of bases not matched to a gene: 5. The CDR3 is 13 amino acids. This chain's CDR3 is CASSPEGARELFF. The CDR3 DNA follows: TGTGCCAGCAGCCCCGAGGGGGCCCGGGAGCTGTTTTTT.

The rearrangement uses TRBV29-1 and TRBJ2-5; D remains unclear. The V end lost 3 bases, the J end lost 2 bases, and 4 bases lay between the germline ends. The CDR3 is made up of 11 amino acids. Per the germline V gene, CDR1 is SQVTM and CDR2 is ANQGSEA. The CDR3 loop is CSVDCQETQYF. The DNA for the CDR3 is TGCAGCGTTGATTGTCAAGAGACCCAGTACTTC.

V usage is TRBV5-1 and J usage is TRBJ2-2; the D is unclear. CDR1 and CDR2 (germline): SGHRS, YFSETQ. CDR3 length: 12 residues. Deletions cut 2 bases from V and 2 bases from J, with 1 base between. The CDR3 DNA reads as TGCGCCAGCAGCTTTAACACCGGGGAGCTGTTTTTT. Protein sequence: CASSFNTGELFF.

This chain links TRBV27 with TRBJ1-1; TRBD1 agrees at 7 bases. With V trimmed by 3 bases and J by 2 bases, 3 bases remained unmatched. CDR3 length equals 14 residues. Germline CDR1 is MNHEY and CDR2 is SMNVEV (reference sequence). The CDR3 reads CASSFGTDNTEAFF. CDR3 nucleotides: TGTGCCAGCAGTTTCGGGACAGACAACACTGAAGCTTTCTTT.

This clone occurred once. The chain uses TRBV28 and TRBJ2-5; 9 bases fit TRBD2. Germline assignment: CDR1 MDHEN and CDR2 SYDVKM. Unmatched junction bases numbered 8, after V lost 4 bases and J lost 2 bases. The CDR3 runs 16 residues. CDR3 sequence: CASSSWTSEAQETQYF. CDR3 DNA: TGTGCCAGCAGTTCTTGGACTAGCGAGGCTCAAGAGACCCAGTACTTC. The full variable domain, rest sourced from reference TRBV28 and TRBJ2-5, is DVKVTQSSRYLVKRTGEKVFLECVQDMDHENMFWYRQDPGLGLRLIYFSYDVKMKEKGDIPEGYSVSREKKERFSLILESASTNQTSMYLCASSSWTSEAQETQYFGPGTRLLVL.

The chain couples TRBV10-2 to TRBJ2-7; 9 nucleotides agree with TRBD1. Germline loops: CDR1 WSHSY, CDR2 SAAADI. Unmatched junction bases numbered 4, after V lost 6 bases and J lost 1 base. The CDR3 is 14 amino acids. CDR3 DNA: TGCGCCAGCAGGAGGGACAGGGATTCCTACGAGCAGTACTTC. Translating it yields CASRRDRDSYEQYF.

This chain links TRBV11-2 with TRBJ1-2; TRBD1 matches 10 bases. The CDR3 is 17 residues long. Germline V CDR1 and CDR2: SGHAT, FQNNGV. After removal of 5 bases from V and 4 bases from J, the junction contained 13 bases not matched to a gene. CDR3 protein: CASSPETGGFHFYGYTF. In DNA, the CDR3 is TGTGCCAGCAGCCCGGAGACAGGGGGCTTTCATTTCTATGGCTACACCTTC.

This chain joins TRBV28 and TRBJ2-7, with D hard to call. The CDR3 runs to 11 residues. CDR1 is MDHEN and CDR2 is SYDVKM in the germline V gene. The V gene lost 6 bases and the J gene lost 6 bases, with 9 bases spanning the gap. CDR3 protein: CASRIPPEQYF. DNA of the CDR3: TGTGCCAGCAGGATCCCACCCGAGCAGTACTTC.

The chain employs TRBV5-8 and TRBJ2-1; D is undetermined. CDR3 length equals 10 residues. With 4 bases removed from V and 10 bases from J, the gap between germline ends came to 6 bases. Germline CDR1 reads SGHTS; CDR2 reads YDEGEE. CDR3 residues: CASSPTEQFF. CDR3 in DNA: TGTGCCAGCAGCCCGACGGAGCAGTTCTTC.

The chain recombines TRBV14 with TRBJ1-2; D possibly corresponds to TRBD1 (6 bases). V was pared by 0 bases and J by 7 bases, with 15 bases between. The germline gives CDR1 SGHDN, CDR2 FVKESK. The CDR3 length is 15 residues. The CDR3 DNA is TGTGCCAGCAGCCAAGATGCAGGGGCGTGCTGTGGCTACACCTTC. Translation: CASSQDAGACCGYTF. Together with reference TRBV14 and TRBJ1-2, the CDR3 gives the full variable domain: EAGVTQFPSHSVIEKGQTVTLRCDPISGHDNLYWYRRVMGKEIKFLLHFVKESKQDESGMPNNRFLAERTGGTYSTLKVQPAELEDSGVYFCASSQDAGACCGYTFGSGTRLTVV.

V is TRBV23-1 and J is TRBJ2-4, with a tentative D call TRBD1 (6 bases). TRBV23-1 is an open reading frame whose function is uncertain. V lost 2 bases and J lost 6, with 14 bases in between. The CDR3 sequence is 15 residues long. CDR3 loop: CASSQEDRPGNIQYF. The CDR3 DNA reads TGCGCCAGCAGTCAAGAAGACAGGCCGGGAAACATTCAGTACTTC.